These 15 T cell receptor beta chains originate from one sample sequenced in a study of spatial heterogeneity in lung cancer. As to time point: blood taken at disease recurrence. Whole RNA was taken from tumor, nontumor lung or frozen PBMC; it was then sequenced unsorted. TCRdb reprocessed the 5' RACE reads with MiXCR, giving one entry per CDR3 protein. The repertoire holds over 7,500 distinct CDR3 sequences, over 3% seen once, with approximately 18% in the top ten. Material: PBMCs, obtained at recurrence. These receptors originate from a female donor with early-stage non-small cell lung cancer.

This clonotype was seen at least ten times. This beta chain lies outside the target of a library built for alpha chains; its clone size means little. V gene TRBV7-2 combines with J gene TRBJ2-5; D is perhaps TRBD2 (5 bases). The CDR3 is made up of 11 amino acids. V was pared by 5 bases and J by 5 bases, with 6 bases between. Germline values: CDR1 SGHTA, CDR2 FQGNSA. CDR3 residues: CASSPGETQYF. CDR3 sequence (DNA): TGTGCCAGCAGCCCGGGGGAGACCCAGTACTTC.

This clonotype was detected many times. This beta chain is a stray sequence in a library constructed for alpha chains; its clone size is not meaningful. V is TRBV7-3 and J is TRBJ2-2, with D unclear. V dropped 5 bases and J dropped 2 bases, with 15 bases sitting between them. CDR3 length: 16 residues. The germline CDR1 and CDR2 sequences are SGHTA and FQGTGA. The CDR3 coding sequence is TGTGCCAGCAGCCCCCGGATGGGGAAAAACACCGGGGAGCTGTTTTTT. Encoded protein: CASSPRMGKNTGELFF.

As to this clonotype: Within a library made for alpha chains, this beta chain is off target, and its count is uninformative. The chain joins TRBV19 to TRBJ2-1; D call uncertain. Germline CDR1 reads LNHDA; CDR2 reads SQIVND (reference sequence). This CDR3 contains 13 residues. V dropped 5 bases and J dropped 10 bases, with 15 bases sitting between them. Here the CDR3 DNA reads TGTGCCAGTAGTCCCTCCCAGCAGGCCGAGCAGTTCTTC. Its protein product is CASSPSQQAEQFF.

This clonotype has a count of ten or more. Being off target in a library aimed at alpha chains, this beta chain has a size of little meaning. This chain joins TRBV20-1 and TRBJ2-3; 8 positions agree with TRBD2. The CDR3 extends over 17 amino acids. Germline CDR1 and CDR2: DFQATT and SNEGSKA (reference sequence). V lost 4 bases and J lost 3; bases outside the gene matches: 15. The CDR3 protein is CSAKKDEERGKTDTQYF. Written as DNA, the CDR3 is TGCAGTGCTAAAAAGGATGAAGAGCGGGGGAAGACAGATACGCAGTATTTT.

This clonotype was counted many times. The library was built for alpha chains, so this beta chain is an off-target read and its size means little. The rearrangement links TRBV7-2 to TRBJ2-5; D uncertain. Trimming removed 5 bases from V and 0 bases from J, with 7 bases in between. CDR3 length equals 13 residues. CDR1 and CDR2 (germline): SGHTA, FQGNSA. This chain's CDR3 is CASSQSHQETQYF. The CDR3 nucleotides are TGTGCCAGCAGCCAGTCCCACCAAGAGACCCAGTACTTC.

This clonotype was counted ten times or more. For a library built for alpha chains, this beta chain is a stray read; little rests on its size. The chain links TRBV9 to TRBJ2-1, with 9 bases fitting TRBD2. The length of the CDR3 is 16 residues. Germline CDR1 and CDR2: SGDLS and YYNGEE. Trimming took 4 bases from V and 9 from J; bases not matched to a gene: 14. The CDR3 coding sequence is TGTGCCAGCAGCCTGGGTAGCGGGGGATTTGCGGGTGAGCAGTTCTTC. It encodes CASSLGSGGFAGEQFF.

This clonotype was observed at least ten times. For a library built for alpha chains, this beta chain is a stray read; little rests on its size. V is TRBV9 and J is TRBJ2-7; D is unclear. V was trimmed by 5 bases and J by 5 bases, leaving 14 bases between them. Germline V gene sequence: CDR1 SGDLS, CDR2 YYNGEE. The CDR3 sequence is 13 residues long. CDR3 residues: CASSYWVEDEQYF. In nucleotides, the CDR3 is TGTGCCAGCAGTTATTGGGTAGAAGACGAGCAGTACTTC.

Sample share makes this clonotype medium-sized. Since it is a stray read in a library aimed at alpha chains, this beta chain has a size that is not meaningful. CDR3 nucleotide sequence: TGTGCCAGCAGCCAAGAACCTAGCGGGGGGGCTGTCGGGGAGCTGTTTTTT. Translating it yields CASSQEPSGGAVGELFF. The rearrangement joins TRBV4-2 to TRBJ2-2; 12 bases map to TRBD2. This CDR3 is built from 17 residues. Germline CDR1 and CDR2: LGHNA and YNFKEQ. V was pared by 0 bases and J by 7 bases, with 6 bases of the junction left unmatched.

Many counts were recorded for this clonotype. For a library built for alpha chains, this beta chain is a stray read; little rests on its size. CDR3 in amino acids: CASSYRLGGEQYF. Here the CDR3 DNA reads TGTGCCAGCAGTTACCGTCTGGGGGGGGAGCAGTACTTC. The chain carries TRBV6-5 and TRBJ2-7; 7 nucleotides line up with TRBD2. The CDR3 has 13 residues. The trim removed 2 bases at V and 7 bases at J, leaving 5 bases unmatched. Germline V CDR1 and CDR2: MNHEY, SVGAGI.

Many counts were recorded for this clonotype. This beta chain is an unintended read in a library built for alpha chains; its size means little. The rearrangement joins TRBV5-1 to TRBJ2-7, with D possibly being TRBD2 (7 bases). V dropped 1 base and J dropped 9 bases, with 29 bases sitting between them. The CDR3 spans 18 residues. Germline V gives CDR1 SGHRS, CDR2 YFSETQ. In DNA form, the CDR3 reads TGCGCCAGCAGCTTGCCTGTTCGGGGGGCCCCGGGCGTGAAAGTGCAGTACTTC. This sequence encodes CASSLPVRGAPGVKVQYF.

This clonotype rates as medium-sized. This beta chain is an unintended read in a library built for alpha chains; its size means little. V usage is TRBV29-1 and J usage is TRBJ2-7; 11 bases match TRBD1. Per germline, CDR1 SQVTM and CDR2 ANQGSEA. After removal of 7 bases from V and 2 bases from J, the junction contained 7 bases not matched to a gene. The CDR3 runs to 14 residues. As DNA, the CDR3 is TGCAGCGCGGGACAGGGGGGAGGGACCTACGAGCAGTACTTC. This sequence encodes CSAGQGGGTYEQYF.

This clonotype has ten or more counts. The size of this beta chain means little, since it is a stray read in a library made for alpha chains. The chain combines TRBV5-1 with TRBJ1-1; no definite D call. Per germline, CDR1 SGHRS and CDR2 YFSETQ. The CDR3 contains 14 residues. Trimming left V 4 bases short and J 0 bases short, with 10 bases between. The CDR3, as DNA: TGCGCCAGCAGCCCACGCAACTTGAACACTGAAGCTTTCTTT. It encodes CASSPRNLNTEAFF.

In its sample, this clonotype was seen many times. Being off target in a library aimed at alpha chains, this beta chain has a size of little meaning. This chain joins TRBV2 and TRBJ2-1, with D perhaps TRBD1 or TRBD2 (7 bases each). Per germline, CDR1 SNHLY and CDR2 FYNNEI. The V end lost 6 bases, the J end lost 4 bases, and 19 bases lay between the germline ends. The length of the CDR3 is 16 residues. CDR3 amino acids: CASRPRSGTAYNEQFF. The CDR3 DNA follows: TGTGCCAGCAGACCGAGGAGCGGGACAGCTTACAATGAGCAGTTCTTC.

Regarding this clonotype: Because the library targeted alpha chains, this beta chain is an off-target read whose size means little. This chain connects TRBV20-1 to TRBJ2-2; perhaps TRBD1 as D (6 bases). The germline V and J ends were trimmed by 6 bases and 6 bases, with 17 bases remaining between them. Germline CDR1 reads DFQATT; CDR2 reads SNEGSKA (reference sequence). The CDR3 is 14 residues long. Here the CDR3 reads CSATPRGGSGELFF. The CDR3 DNA follows: TGCAGTGCGACTCCTCGTGGGGGCTCCGGGGAGCTGTTTTTT.

This clonotype was observed many times. This beta chain lies outside the target of a library built for alpha chains; its clone size means little. The chain uses TRBV7-9 and TRBJ2-3; no clear D gene. The germline CDR1 and CDR2 sequences are SEHNR and FQNEAQ (reference sequence). V was cut by 6 bases and J by 3 bases, with 13 bases left in between. This CDR3 contains 14 residues. This CDR3 reads CASRTPELTDTQYF. In DNA, the CDR3 is TGTGCCAGCAGGACGCCAGAGTTGACAGATACGCAGTATTTT.